This T cell receptor beta chain was recorded in a study of beta chain features in type 1 diabetes. The whole isolated RNA underwent reverse transcription, so sequencing captured expressed TCRB transcripts. Only in-frame clones appear in the TCRdb table, and some are missing; sequencing was by immunoSEQ multiplex PCR. Among almost 350,000 clones, around 8.5% were seen once, and the ten largest hold 0.95% to 1.1%. This clone showed up many times. The antigen remains unidentified. Study-level results: Type 1 diabetes patients had moderately but significantly shorter TCRB CDR3s in all four CD4+ subsets.

Sequenced sample: central memory CD4+ T cells from blood. The receptor comes from a man aged 25-45 years with type 1 diabetes.

The CDR3 sequence is CASSQDIGTGVRAYEQYF. The CDR3 DNA sequence: TGCGCCAGCAGCCAAGATATAGGGACAGGGGTAAGAGCCTACGAGCAGTACTTC. V usage is TRBV4-3 and J usage is TRBJ2-7; 10 bases fit TRBD1. The CDR3 is 18 residues long. V lost 0 bases to trimming and J lost 2 bases; unmatched junction nucleotides: 10. Germline CDR1 is LGHNA and CDR2 is YSLEER.